The 7 T cell receptor beta chains in this list originate from one sample, sequenced in a study of blood T cell repertoires in COVID-19. Here immunoSEQ multiplex PCR was the method, and the copy in TCRdb shows in-frame clones only, minus some. The repertoire holds 120,000 or so clones, 80% to 90% seen once, with less than 2.5% in the top ten. The sequencing input was peripheral blood. Receptors originate from a woman in her fifties or sixties with acute or convalescent COVID-19.

The rearrangement joins TRBV7-2 to TRBJ2-7; maybe TRBD1 (6 bases). The germline V and J ends were trimmed by 5 bases and 5 bases, with 16 bases remaining between them. CDR1 and CDR2 (germline): SGHTA, FQGNSA. This CDR3 has 14 amino acids. As DNA, the CDR3 is TGTGCCAGCAGCGAAGGTAGAGGGGGACACGAGCAGTACTTC. It codes for CASSEGRGGHEQYF. The variable domain in full, with the rest retrieved from reference TRBV7-2 and TRBJ2-7, is GAGVSQSPSNKVTEKGKDVELRCDPISGHTALYWYRQSLGQGLEFLIYFQGNSAPDKSGLPSDRFSAERTGGSVSTLTIQRTQQEDSAVYLCASSEGRGGHEQYFGPGTRLTVT.

This clone was found once. The rearrangement uses TRBV7-9 and TRBJ2-5; D is possibly TRBD2 (6 bases). With 5 bases removed from V and 6 bases from J, the gap between germline ends came to 13 bases. This CDR3 region has 13 residues. CDR1 is SEHNR, CDR2 FQNEAQ, per germline (reference sequence). The CDR3 spells CASSPSGEQTQYF. The CDR3 DNA reads as TGTGCCAGCAGCCCCTCGGGGGAGCAGACCCAGTACTTC.

This CDR3 reads CSAQPRNEQFF. CDR3 DNA sequence: TGCAGTGCCCAACCGCGCAATGAGCAGTTCTTC. This chain joins TRBV20-1 and TRBJ2-1; D remains unclear. Deletions cut 6 bases from V and 6 bases from J, with 9 bases between. The CDR3 extends over 11 amino acids. Germline V gene sequence: CDR1 DFQATT, CDR2 SNEGSKA (reference sequence).

The chain recombines TRBV7-2 with TRBJ1-4; D is perhaps TRBD1 (5 bases). V lost 1 base and J lost 4, with 7 bases in between. The CDR3 consists of 14 residues. The germline V gene encodes CDR1 SGHTA and CDR2 FQGNSA. CDR3 nucleotides: TGTGCCAGCAGCTTAGGACAGCATAATGAAAAACTGTTTTTT. This codes for CASSLGQHNEKLFF.

This chain uses TRBV18 with TRBJ1-1; the D gene is possibly TRBD1 (5 bases). V lost 3 bases and J lost 7, with 12 bases in between. This CDR3 contains 13 residues. CDR1 is KGHSH, CDR2 LQKENI, per germline. The CDR3 region has the DNA TGTGCCAGCTCACCTGTGACAGAGTTTGAAGCTTTCTTT. This codes for CASSPVTEFEAFF. Drawing the rest from reference TRBV18 and TRBJ1-1, the complete variable domain is NAGVMQNPRHLVRRRGQEARLRCSPMKGHSHVYWYRQLPEEGLKFMVYLQKENIIDESGMPKERFSAEFPKEGPSILRIQQVVRGDSAAYFCASSPVTEFEAFFGQGTRLTVV.

This sequence joins TRBV6-2 or TRBV6-3 and TRBJ2-5, with 11 nucleotides matching TRBD2. V was pared by 0 bases and J by 3 bases, with 3 bases of the junction left unmatched. The germline CDR1 and CDR2 sequences are MNHEY and SVGEGT. This CDR3 has 16 residues. CDR3 amino acids: CASSYSKLAGEETQYF. As DNA, the CDR3 is TGTGCCAGCAGTTACTCTAAACTAGCGGGGGAAGAGACCCAGTACTTC.

This clone is a singleton in its sample. V is TRBV9 and J is TRBJ1-1, with a tentative D call TRBD1 (6 bases). With 4 bases removed from V and 3 bases from J, the gap between germline ends came to 13 bases. Germline CDR1 is SGDLS and CDR2 is YYNGEE. The CDR3 has 14 amino acids. CDR3 DNA: TGTGCCAGCAGCCCGGGGGGCTGGGACACTGAAGCTTTCTTT. Amino acids: CASSPGGWDTEAFF.